One and the same sample provided the 29 T cell receptor beta chains below, sequenced in a study of blood T cell repertoires in COVID-19 (TCRdb year 2020). Library prep was done by the immunoSEQ multiplex PCR assay. In TCRdb, the immuneACCESS table is reduced to in-frame sequences with V and J assigned. These tables do not hold every clone; where another copy was compared, an unresolved V gene accounts for under half, and the others remain unexplained. This sample lists hundreds of thousands of clones; 80% to 90% were detected once. Clones ranked in the top ten supply more than 0.25% of the sample. Sequencing input: peripheral blood. Receptors were obtained from a woman between 18 and 30 years old with acute or convalescent COVID-19.

Written as DNA, the CDR3 is TGTGCCAGCAGACGACAGGGATTCGATGGCTACACCTTC. Its translation: CASRRQGFDGYTF. V and J are TRBV6-5 and TRBJ1-2, with 7 bases that match TRBD1. The germline CDR1 and CDR2 sequences are MNHEY and SVGAGI. V lost 6 bases and J lost 6; bases outside the gene matches: 7. There are 13 residues in the CDR3.

The J gene is TRBJ1-1, the V gene TRBV11-3; perhaps TRBD1 as D (6 bases). The CDR3 has 14 residues. The germline V and J ends were trimmed by 0 bases and 5 bases, with 10 bases remaining between them. Germline V CDR1 and CDR2: SGHNT, YENEEA. The CDR3 loop is CASSLDSRGTEAFF. The CDR3 coding sequence is TGTGCCAGCAGCTTAGATTCCAGGGGTACTGAAGCTTTCTTT. Supplemented by reference TRBV11-3 and TRBJ1-1, the full variable domain reads EAGVVQSPRYKIIEKKQPVAFWCNPISGHNTLYWYLQNLGQGPELLIRYENEEAVDDSQLPKDRFSAERLKGVDSTLKIQPAELGDSAVYLCASSLDSRGTEAFFGQGTRLTVV.

This rearrangement joins TRBV11-3 to TRBJ2-3; D perhaps matches TRBD2 (5 bases). V was shortened by 0 bases and J by 1 base, with 11 bases between the two germline ends. CDR1 SGHNT and CDR2 YENEEA come from the germline V gene. This CDR3 is built from 16 residues. The CDR3 reads CASSLDRYGGTDTQYF. The CDR3 nucleotides read TGTGCCAGCAGCTTAGATCGTTACGGGGGCACAGATACGCAGTATTTT.

V and J are TRBV4-1 and TRBJ1-5, with D unresolved. Germline V gives CDR1 MGHRA, CDR2 YSYEKL. CDR3 length: 15 amino acids. V was pared by 0 bases and J by 4 bases, with 10 bases between. For the CDR3, the DNA is TGCGCCAGCAGCCAAGACGCAGGCGGGAATCAGCCCCAGCATTTT. This sequence encodes CASSQDAGGNQPQHF.

This clone was observed a single time. This chain joins TRBV5-1 and TRBJ1-2; the match to TRBD1 covers 9 bases. The CDR3 runs to 13 residues. From germline, CDR1 is SGHRS and CDR2 YFSETQ. After removal of 5 bases from V and 6 bases from J, the junction contained 5 bases not matched to a gene. The CDR3 DNA sequence: TGCGCCAGCAGTGATGGACAGGGGAATGGCTACACCTTC. It translates to CASSDGQGNGYTF.

The CDR3 DNA sequence: TGTGCCAGCAGTTACTGGGCCTACCACCTCTACAATGAGCAGTTCTTC. It is translated as CASSYWAYHLYNEQFF. This chain links TRBV6-6 with TRBJ2-1; D uncertain. Germline CDR1 and CDR2: MNHNY and SVGAGI (reference sequence). The CDR3 consists of 16 residues. V lost 1 base to trimming and J lost 3 bases, with 13 bases between them.

The chain couples TRBV21-1 to TRBJ1-2; the table's D gene call, TRBD1, was not cross checked with the DNA. TRBV21-1 is a listed pseudogene. The CDR3 extends over 14 amino acids. The CDR3 reads CASSNPTGLGGYTF. CDR3 nucleotide sequence: TGTGCCAGCAGCAATCCAACAGGGCTGGGTGGCTACACCTTC.

The chain couples TRBV4-3 to TRBJ2-3; 8 bases are shared with TRBD1. Losses at the gene ends were 5 bases for V and 5 bases for J; bases not matched to a gene: 9. The CDR3 loop spans 15 amino acids. From germline, CDR1 is LGHNA and CDR2 YSLEER. The CDR3 region has the DNA TGCGCCAGCAGCTCAGGGGGCCACGAGGGAGATACGCAGTATTTT. This encodes CASSSGGHEGDTQYF.

A single count supports this clone. The chain's CDR3 is CASSQGRGGYTF. CDR3 bases: TGCGCCAGCAGCCAAGGGAGGGGTGGCTACACCTTC. The V gene is TRBV4-3, the J gene TRBJ1-2; D possibly corresponds to TRBD1 (5 bases). Germline lookup yields CDR1 LGHNA and CDR2 YSLEER. The CDR3 has 12 amino acids. With 1 base removed from V and 7 bases from J, the gap between germline ends came to 7 bases.

The CDR3: CSVESIGDRRGGGYTF. The DNA for the CDR3 is TGCAGCGTTGAGTCGATAGGAGACAGGAGGGGGGGTGGCTACACCTTC. The rearrangement uses TRBV29-1 and TRBJ1-2; possibly TRBD1 for D (6 bases). This CDR3 contains 16 residues. The V end lost 3 bases, the J end lost 7 bases, and 24 bases lay between the germline ends. The V gene's germline CDR1 is SQVTM and CDR2 ANQGSEA. The variable domain in full, with the rest retrieved from reference TRBV29-1 and TRBJ1-2, is SAVISQKPSRDICQRGTSLTIQCQVDSQVTMMFWYRQQPGQSLTLIATANQGSEATYESGFVIDKFPISRPNLTFSTLTVSNMSPEDSSIYLCSVESIGDRRGGGYTFGSGTRLTVV.

The chain uses TRBV5-1 and TRBJ1-5; D gene ambiguous. V was trimmed by 0 bases and J by 0 bases, leaving 7 bases between them. The CDR3 loop spans 15 amino acids. CDR1 SGHRS and CDR2 YFSETQ come from the germline V gene. The CDR3 loop is CASSLGVYSNQPQHF. The CDR3 nucleotides read TGCGCCAGCAGCTTGGGTGTCTATAGCAATCAGCCCCAGCATTTT.

V and J are TRBV14 and TRBJ2-7; TRBD1 aligns across 8 bases. This CDR3 is built from 16 residues. Per the germline V gene, CDR1 is SGHDN and CDR2 is FVKESK. The V gene end was trimmed by 1 base and the J gene end by 4 bases; junction bases not matched to a gene: 9. The CDR3 DNA reads as TGTGCCAGCAGCCAAGGACCGACAGGGGCGGGGTACGAGCAGTACTTC. Its translation: CASSQGPTGAGYEQYF.

This rearrangement joins TRBV15 to TRBJ1-1; no firm D call. V was trimmed by 4 bases and J by 5 bases, leaving 17 bases between them. CDR1 is LNHNV and CDR2 is YYDKDF in the germline V gene (reference sequence). The CDR3 consists of 15 residues. CDR3 loop: CATSKEGYEATEAFF. As DNA, the CDR3 is TGTGCCACCAGCAAGGAGGGATACGAGGCGACTGAAGCTTTCTTT.

The chain uses TRBV7-3 and TRBJ1-1, with TRBD1 matching over 7 bases. J lost 5 bases, V lost 2 bases, and 11 bases had no gene match. CDR1 is SGHTA and CDR2 is FQGTGA in the germline V gene. The CDR3 contains 16 residues. The CDR3 reads CASSLGAAGRGTEAFF. CDR3 nucleotide sequence: TGTGCCAGCAGCTTAGGGGCGGCAGGCAGGGGGACTGAAGCTTTCTTT.

The chain couples TRBV19 to TRBJ1-3; unclear D gene. CDR3 length equals 14 residues. Germline CDR1 LNHDA, CDR2 SQIVND (reference sequence). The V and J ends lost 7 bases and 0 bases respectively, with 10 bases between them. CDR3 DNA: TGTGCCAGTACTGACAAGAACTCTGGAAACACCATATATTTT. Translating it yields CASTDKNSGNTIYF. Using reference TRBV19 and TRBJ1-3 for the parts outside the CDR3, the full variable domain is DGGITQSPKYLFRKEGQNVTLSCEQNLNHDAMYWYRQDPGQGLRLIYYSQIVNDFQKGDIAEGYSVSREKKESFPLTVTSAQKNPTAFYLCASTDKNSGNTIYFGEGSWLTVV.

A remark on this clone: This may stem from a read error, because a much larger clone lies one nucleotide away. The identical CDR3 is also encoded by other nucleotide sequences in the sample. The rearrangement links TRBV5-5 to TRBJ1-1, with a tentative D call TRBD1 (6 bases). CDR1 is SGHKS, CDR2 YYEKEE, per germline (reference sequence). Deletions cut 2 bases from V and 1 base from J, with 6 bases between. The CDR3 has 13 amino acids. CDR3 DNA sequence: TGTGCCAGCAGCTTAGGGGGGAACACTGAAGCTTTCTTT. It is translated as CASSLGGNTEAFF.

This chain uses TRBV5-5 with TRBJ2-7, with 7 bases aligning to TRBD2. Germline V gene sequence: CDR1 SGHKS, CDR2 YYEKEE (reference sequence). The CDR3 totals 15 residues. J gave up 3 bases and V 5 bases, and 11 bases lay outside the gene matches. In DNA form, the CDR3 reads TGTGCCAGCAGGCCTCTGGGAGGGGTGGGCTACGAGCAGTACTTC. As protein: CASRPLGGVGYEQYF.

This clone was seen a single time. The genes are TRBV28 and TRBJ1-3, with D maybe TRBD1 (5 bases). Germline CDR1 reads MDHEN; CDR2 reads SYDVKM. The CDR3 is made up of 15 amino acids. V lost 5 bases, J lost 0 bases, and 11 bases lay in between. The CDR3 DNA sequence: TGTGCCAGCAGTACCCAGACAGCCTCTGGAAACACCATATATTTT. It codes for CASSTQTASGNTIYF.

This chain uses TRBV4-2 with TRBJ2-1; D possibly corresponds to TRBD2 (6 bases). V lost 1 base and J 4 bases, leaving 17 bases between the germline ends. The CDR3 is made up of 17 amino acids. CDR1 is LGHNA and CDR2 is YNFKEQ in the germline V gene. CDR3 residues: CASSQGAAGTVYNEQFF. The CDR3, as DNA: TGTGCCAGCAGCCAAGGAGCAGCCGGGACTGTATACAATGAGCAGTTCTTC.

V gene TRBV7-8 combines with J gene TRBJ2-2; 8 bases are shared with TRBD2. Unmatched junction bases numbered 11, after V lost 4 bases and J lost 1 base. CDR3 length equals 18 residues. Germline-derived CDR1 and CDR2 are SGHVS and FQNEAQ. The CDR3 region has the DNA TGTGCCAGCAGCTCCCGTGTCGGGGGGGGGCGGAACACCGGGGAGCTGTTTTTT. Its translation is CASSSRVGGGRNTGELFF.

The chain joins TRBV6-1 to TRBJ1-2, with D perhaps TRBD1 (5 bases). Germline assignment: CDR1 MNHNS and CDR2 SASEGT. V shed 1 base and J shed 7 bases, with 13 bases lying between them. CDR3 length equals 14 residues. The DNA for the CDR3 is TGTGCCAGCAGTGAAGACCCAGGGTCGGGTGGCTACACCTTC. Protein: CASSEDPGSGGYTF.

The chain joins TRBV30 to TRBJ2-1, with TRBD2 identical over 8 bases. Germline V gene lookup returns CDR1 GTSNPN and CDR2 SVGIG (reference sequence). V trimming: 4 bases; J trimming: 8 bases; junction bases outside the gene matches: 13. The CDR3 has 15 residues. CDR3 coding DNA: TGTGCCTGGACAATCGGGGGGGCCGTCGGCGATGAGCAGTTCTTC. This encodes CAWTIGGAVGDEQFF.

V gene TRBV29-1 combines with J gene TRBJ2-7; 7 bases are shared with TRBD1. The germline V gene encodes CDR1 SQVTM and CDR2 ANQGSEA. The CDR3 has 14 amino acids. Unmatched junction bases numbered 7, after V lost 3 bases and J lost 2 bases. The CDR3, as DNA: TGCAGCGTTGACGGGACAGAACTGCCCTACGAGCAGTACTTC. It encodes CSVDGTELPYEQYF.

V and J are TRBV7-2 and TRBJ1-5; 8 bases agree with TRBD1. This CDR3 is 14 amino acids long. The V gene's germline CDR1 is SGHTA and CDR2 FQGNSA. The junction had 5 bases not matched to a gene; V was cut back by 5 bases and J by 5 bases. The CDR3 is CASSPDRGYQPQHF. CDR3 coding DNA: TGTGCCAGCAGCCCCGACAGGGGATATCAGCCCCAGCATTTT.

This clone was picked up one time. This chain joins TRBV10-3 and TRBJ1-2; 7 nucleotides line up with TRBD1. The junction had 4 bases not matched to a gene; V was cut back by 4 bases and J by 2 bases. The CDR3 covers 14 residues. The germline V gene encodes CDR1 ENHRY and CDR2 SYGVKD. CDR3 coding DNA: TGTGCCATCAGTGCAGGACAGGAGAACTATGGCTACACCTTC. It yields the protein CAISAGQENYGYTF.

The rearrangement joins TRBV28 to TRBJ1-5; TRBD1 might be the D (5 bases). Germline V gives CDR1 MDHEN, CDR2 SYDVKM. The CDR3 is made up of 16 amino acids. V lost 6 bases, J lost 1 base, and 16 bases lay in between. The CDR3 spells CASSQGWDWSNQPQHF. The CDR3 DNA follows: TGTGCCAGCAGCCAGGGTTGGGATTGGAGCAATCAGCCCCAGCATTTT. Full variable domain (missing parts from reference TRBV28 and TRBJ1-5): DVKVTQSSRYLVKRTGEKVFLECVQDMDHENMFWYRQDPGLGLRLIYFSYDVKMKEKGDIPEGYSVSREKKERFSLILESASTNQTSMYLCASSQGWDWSNQPQHFGDGTRLSIL.

With respect to this clone: Other DNA variants within this sample encode the same CDR3. V gene TRBV5-1 combines with J gene TRBJ1-6, with 8 bases that match TRBD1. V trimming: 1 base; J trimming: 9 bases; junction bases outside the gene matches: 3. Germline V gene lookup returns CDR1 SGHRS and CDR2 YFSETQ. This CDR3 is built from 14 residues. The CDR3 DNA is TGCGCCAGCAGCTTGTCAGGGGGCAGTTCACCCCTCCACTTT. It yields the protein CASSLSGGSSPLHF.

This CDR3 reads CASSRRTSGGLRTDTQYF. In DNA, the CDR3 is TGTGCCAGCAGCCGACGGACTAGCGGGGGGCTTCGCACAGATACGCAGTATTTT. This chain connects TRBV3-1 (or the pseudogene TRBV3-2) to TRBJ2-3; TRBD2 matches 14 bases. The V gene's germline CDR1 is LGHDT and CDR2 YNNKEL (reference sequence). Trimming removed 4 bases from V and 1 base from J; junction bases left unmatched: 7. CDR3 length: 18 residues.

V and J are TRBV7-2 and TRBJ1-1, with 7 bases fitting TRBD1. Unmatched junction bases numbered 1, after V lost 2 bases and J lost 1 base. Looked up from germline, CDR1 is SGHTA and CDR2 is FQGNSA. This CDR3 is 14 amino acids long. CDR3 bases: TGTGCCAGCAGCTTACGACAGGGGAACACTGAAGCTTTCTTT. It specifies CASSLRQGNTEAFF.